These 27 T cell receptor beta chains came from one sample sequenced in a study of CD8 T cells in ankylosing spondylitis. Each CDR3 protein gets one entry after TCRdb re-called the 5' RACE reads with MiXCR. This sample carries about 130,000 distinct CDR3 sequences, around 9% of them seen once, and the ten largest clones take more than 3%. The sequenced sample was blood, either unsorted or a sorted T cell fraction (not recorded which). The receptors originated from a male donor with ankylosing spondylitis or in good health (not recorded which).

The chain is built from TRBV29-1 and TRBJ2-7; TRBD2 might be the D (5 bases). The CDR3 has 15 residues. Germline CDR1 SQVTM, CDR2 ANQGSEA. V was clipped by 4 bases and J by 5 bases, with 21 bases between them. This CDR3 is CSVVARARVGHEQYF. CDR3 bases: TGCAGCGTTGTGGCGAGGGCGAGAGTTGGCCACGAGCAGTACTTC.

This clonotype was seen many times. The chain carries TRBV29-1 and TRBJ2-5; 8 bases are shared with TRBD1. This CDR3 contains 15 residues. From germline, CDR1 is SQVTM and CDR2 ANQGSEA. J was trimmed by 2 bases and V by 4 bases; bases with no gene match: 9. This CDR3 reads CSVVRGQGEQETQYF. The CDR3 DNA reads as TGCAGCGTTGTTAGAGGACAGGGAGAGCAAGAGACCCAGTACTTC.

This clonotype was detected only a few times. The chain has TRBV24-1 and TRBJ1-4; D gene unclear. The CDR3 totals 12 residues. Trimming cost V 2 bases and J 10 bases, with 7 bases left between them. Looked up from germline, CDR1 is KGHDR and CDR2 is SFDVKD. The CDR3 spells CATSDSFGKLFF. CDR3 coding DNA: TGTGCCACCAGTGATTCTTTTGGAAAACTGTTTTTT.

This clonotype was seen repeatedly, ten times or more. The chain combines TRBV12-5 with TRBJ1-2; D uncertain. Trimming shortened V by 6 bases and J by 4 bases, and 9 bases separated the two germline ends. CDR1 is LGHNT and CDR2 is FRNRAP in the germline V gene. The CDR3 runs 12 residues. CDR3 bases: TGTGCTAGTGGGGAGCAAATCTATGGCTACACCTTC. It is translated as CASGEQIYGYTF.

This sequence joins TRBV29-1 and TRBJ2-3; a possible D gene is TRBD1 (6 bases). V lost 4 bases, J lost 0 bases, and 14 bases lay in between. CDR1 is SQVTM and CDR2 is ANQGSEA in the germline V gene. CDR3 length: 15 amino acids. The CDR3 loop reads CSVAMNRASTDTQYF. CDR3 coding DNA: TGCAGCGTTGCTATGAACAGGGCTAGCACAGATACGCAGTATTTT.

This clonotype was counted only a few times. The chain couples TRBV4-3 to TRBJ2-2; D not resolved. Germline V gene sequence: CDR1 LGHNA, CDR2 YSLEER. The CDR3 covers 19 residues. V dropped 0 bases and J dropped 0 bases, with 17 bases sitting between them. CDR3: CASSQDSLVQYANTGELFF. In nucleotides, the CDR3 is TGCGCCAGCAGCCAAGATAGTCTTGTTCAGTATGCGAACACCGGGGAGCTGTTTTTT.

V gene TRBV29-1 combines with J gene TRBJ1-2; possibly TRBD1 for D (6 bases). The CDR3 runs to 13 residues. Germline V gives CDR1 SQVTM, CDR2 ANQGSEA. Trimming left V 3 bases short and J 5 bases short, with 13 bases between. The CDR3 sequence: CSVEPDSGYGYTF. The CDR3, as DNA: TGCAGCGTTGAGCCGGACAGCGGATATGGCTACACCTTC.

The V call is TRBV5-1, the J call TRBJ2-7; 12 bases agree with TRBD2. This CDR3 is built from 19 residues. Trimming cost V 0 bases and J 0 bases; bases outside gene matches: 10. Per germline, CDR1 SGHRS and CDR2 YFSETQ. The CDR3 spells CASSLDTSGRTQLSYEQYF. The CDR3 DNA reads as TGCGCCAGCAGCTTGGATACTAGCGGGAGGACTCAACTCTCCTACGAGCAGTACTTC.

This clonotype was counted ten times or more. The chain uses TRBV21-1 and TRBJ2-7; TRBD1, the D gene given by the table, was not confirmed from the DNA. TRBV21-1 is classified as a pseudogene. CDR3 length: 16 residues. The CDR3 region has the DNA TGTGCCAGCAGCGCGCCGGGACAGGGACTTACCTACGAGCAGTACTTC. Residues: CASSAPGQGLTYEQYF.

This clonotype appeared a few times. V and J are TRBV5-1 and TRBJ1-1, with D possibly TRBD1 on 5 matching bases. CDR1 SGHRS and CDR2 YFSETQ come from the germline V gene. Trimming left V 2 bases short and J 1 base short, with 12 bases between. This CDR3 contains 15 residues. This CDR3 is CASSFNGGGNTEAFF. Here the CDR3 DNA reads TGCGCCAGCAGCTTCAATGGGGGGGGGAACACTGAAGCTTTCTTT. Drawing the rest from reference TRBV5-1 and TRBJ1-1, the complete variable domain is KAGVTQTPRYLIKTRGQQVTLSCSPISGHRSVSWYQQTPGQGLQFLFEYFSETQRNKGNFPGRFSGRQFSNSRSEMNVSTLELGDSALYLCASSFNGGGNTEAFFGQGTRLTVV.

This clonotype was recorded many times. The gene calls are TRBV7-2 and TRBJ1-1; no clear D gene. Trimming pared 6 bases from V and 0 bases from J, leaving 26 bases between. CDR3 length: 19 amino acids. Germline V gene data show CDR1 as SGHTA and CDR2 as FQGNSA. The CDR3 bases are TGTGCCAGCAGTCGTAGCGCTGTAGCCGGAGGGAATATGAACACTGAAGCTTTCTTT. Protein product: CASSRSAVAGGNMNTEAFF.

The chain recombines TRBV12-3 or TRBV12-4 with TRBJ2-7; D is perhaps TRBD1 (5 bases). The V end was cut by 7 bases, the J end by 6 bases, with 13 bases between. The CDR3 totals 12 residues. The CDR3 nucleotides are TGTGCCAGCACCCGCACAGGCGGCGAGCAGTACTTC. Translation: CASTRTGGEQYF.

This clonotype was counted ten times or more. The chain links TRBV29-1 to TRBJ2-3, with no clear D. Trimming took 2 bases from V and 2 from J, leaving 8 bases between them. The CDR3 sequence is 13 residues long. From germline, CDR1 is SQVTM and CDR2 ANQGSEA. The CDR3 protein is CSVESFNTDTQYF. CDR3 sequence (DNA): TGCAGCGTTGAATCTTTCAACACAGATACGCAGTATTTT.

This clonotype was recorded many times. The CDR3: CSAPTSGMREQFF. As DNA, the CDR3 is TGCAGTGCTCCCACTAGCGGGATGCGAGAGCAGTTCTTC. V and J are TRBV20-1 and TRBJ2-1, with 10 bases matching TRBD2. CDR3 size: 13 residues. Per the germline V gene, CDR1 is DFQATT and CDR2 is SNEGSKA (reference sequence). Trimming cost V 5 bases and J 10 bases; bases outside gene matches: 8.

The sample holds many counts of this clonotype. The CDR3 nucleotides are TGTGCCAGCAGCTTAGTATCCGAGCAGTACTTC. Protein product: CASSLVSEQYF. The V and J genes are TRBV7-9 and TRBJ2-7, with D uncertain. The CDR3 sequence is 11 residues long. Trimming pared 1 base from V and 6 bases from J, leaving 4 bases between. CDR1 and CDR2 (germline): SEHNR, FQNEAQ (reference sequence).

The chain combines TRBV20-1 with TRBJ1-1; D call uncertain. V lost 0 bases to trimming and J lost 6 bases, with 11 bases between them. The germline V gene encodes CDR1 DFQATT and CDR2 SNEGSKA (reference sequence). CDR3 size: 13 residues. CDR3 residues: CSARDLQQPEAFF. CDR3 in DNA: TGCAGTGCTAGAGATTTGCAACAGCCTGAAGCTTTCTTT.

This clonotype was counted at least ten times. CDR3 residues: CASSQDVTSGRFGETQYF. The CDR3 DNA reads as TGCGCCAGCAGCCAAGATGTTACTAGCGGGAGATTCGGGGAGACCCAGTACTTC. The genes are TRBV4-1 and TRBJ2-5, with 11 positions matching TRBD2. CDR1 and CDR2 (germline): MGHRA, YSYEKL. J gave up 5 bases and V 0 bases, and 11 bases lay outside the gene matches. The CDR3 sequence is 18 residues long.

The count of this clonotype is one. At one end, the junction sequence differs from germline, possibly due to a read error. The chain carries TRBV7-8 and TRBJ1-5, with D possibly being TRBD1 (5 bases). Germline V CDR1 and CDR2: SGHVS, FQNEAQ. The CDR3 spans 16 residues. The CDR3 DNA reads TGTGCCAGCAGCTCTAGCGGGGGTATGGGCAATCCGCCCCAGCATTTT. Translated: CASSSSGGMGNPPQHF.

Note on this clonotype: A much larger clone differs from this one at a single base, so this may be a read error. The CDR3 region has the DNA TGTGCCAGCAGTCCCCACAGGGCTTTCCTAGGAGATACGCAGTATTTT. Its protein is CASSPHRAFLGDTQYF. The V call is TRBV27, the J call TRBJ2-3; D possibly corresponds to TRBD1 (6 bases). Per the germline V gene, CDR1 is MNHEY and CDR2 is SMNVEV (reference sequence). This CDR3 is built from 16 residues. V dropped 5 bases and J dropped 5 bases, with 20 bases sitting between them.

This clonotype was recorded at least ten times. CDR3 region: CSAGPSGRRYTGELFF. CDR3 nucleotide sequence: TGCAGTGCTGGCCCCTCGGGCAGGCGGTACACCGGGGAGCTGTTTTTT. The chain uses TRBV20-1 and TRBJ2-2; D is unclear. Germline values: CDR1 DFQATT, CDR2 SNEGSKA (reference sequence). V dropped 5 bases and J dropped 3 bases, with 19 bases sitting between them. The CDR3 is made up of 16 amino acids.

This clonotype was seen more than once but under ten times. The J gene is TRBJ2-7, the V gene TRBV7-4; tentative D call: TRBD1 (6 bases). The CDR3 loop spans 15 amino acids. Germline V gene sequence: CDR1 SGHVT, CDR2 SQSDAQ. With 5 bases removed from V and 5 bases from J, the gap between germline ends came to 19 bases. CDR3: CASSRRVHRVHEQYF. CDR3 nucleotides: TGTGCCAGCAGCCGCCGGGTGCACAGGGTGCACGAGCAGTACTTC.

This clonotype has just a few counts. The chain links TRBV18 to TRBJ2-1, with 11 bases matching TRBD2. CDR1 and CDR2 from the germline V gene are KGHSH and LQKENI. Unmatched junction bases numbered 7, after V lost 8 bases and J lost 7 bases. This CDR3 spans 14 amino acids. CDR3 in amino acids: CASAVAGGMNEQFF. In DNA form, the CDR3 reads TGTGCCAGCGCCGTAGCGGGAGGGATGAATGAGCAGTTCTTC. The full variable domain, with the rest looked up from reference TRBV18 and TRBJ2-1, is NAGVMQNPRHLVRRRGQEARLRCSPMKGHSHVYWYRQLPEEGLKFMVYLQKENIIDESGMPKERFSAEFPKEGPSILRIQQVVRGDSAAYFCASAVAGGMNEQFFGPGTRLTVL.

This clonotype was counted many times. The chain couples TRBV12-3 or TRBV12-4 to TRBJ2-2; D possibly corresponds to TRBD2 (5 bases). Trimming cost V 5 bases and J 4 bases, with 20 bases left between them. This CDR3 region has 17 residues. CDR3 in DNA: TGTGCCAGCAGTGGGCCTGAGGGTTCCTTTCCCACCGGGGAGCTGTTTTTT. Residues: CASSGPEGSFPTGELFF.

This clonotype was counted many times. V is TRBV20-1 and J is TRBJ2-5; no firm D call. Germline values: CDR1 DFQATT, CDR2 SNEGSKA (reference sequence). The CDR3 has 10 residues. The V end lost 6 bases, the J end lost 5 bases, and 7 bases lay between the germline ends. CDR3 loop: CSAQQETQYF. In nucleotides, the CDR3 is TGCAGTGCCCAACAGGAGACCCAGTACTTC.

This clonotype was counted ten times or more. This chain connects TRBV12-3 or TRBV12-4 to TRBJ2-1; perhaps D is TRBD1 or TRBD2 (6 bases each). With 6 bases removed from V and 10 bases from J, the gap between germline ends came to 22 bases. This CDR3 spans 15 amino acids. CDR3 sequence: CASRSKQGLRGEQFF. CDR3 DNA: TGTGCCAGCAGATCCAAACAGGGACTTCGCGGGGAGCAGTTCTTC.

This clonotype was seen many times. The chain uses TRBV12-3 or TRBV12-4 and TRBJ2-5; no reliable D call. V lost 3 bases and J 1 base, leaving 9 bases between the germline ends. CDR3 length equals 14 residues. CDR3 sequence (DNA): TGTGCCAGCAGTTTTCAGGCAGCCCAAGAGACCCAGTACTTC. It codes for CASSFQAAQETQYF.

This clonotype was detected many times. The chain is built from TRBV5-6 and TRBJ1-1; D remains unclear. CDR3 size: 13 residues. V was cut by 2 bases and J by 10 bases, with 15 bases left in between. Germline CDR1 reads SGHDT; CDR2 reads YYEEEE. In DNA form, the CDR3 reads TGTGCCAGCAGCTTCCGCAAACTGCCGCGAGCTTTCTTT. Residues: CASSFRKLPRAFF.